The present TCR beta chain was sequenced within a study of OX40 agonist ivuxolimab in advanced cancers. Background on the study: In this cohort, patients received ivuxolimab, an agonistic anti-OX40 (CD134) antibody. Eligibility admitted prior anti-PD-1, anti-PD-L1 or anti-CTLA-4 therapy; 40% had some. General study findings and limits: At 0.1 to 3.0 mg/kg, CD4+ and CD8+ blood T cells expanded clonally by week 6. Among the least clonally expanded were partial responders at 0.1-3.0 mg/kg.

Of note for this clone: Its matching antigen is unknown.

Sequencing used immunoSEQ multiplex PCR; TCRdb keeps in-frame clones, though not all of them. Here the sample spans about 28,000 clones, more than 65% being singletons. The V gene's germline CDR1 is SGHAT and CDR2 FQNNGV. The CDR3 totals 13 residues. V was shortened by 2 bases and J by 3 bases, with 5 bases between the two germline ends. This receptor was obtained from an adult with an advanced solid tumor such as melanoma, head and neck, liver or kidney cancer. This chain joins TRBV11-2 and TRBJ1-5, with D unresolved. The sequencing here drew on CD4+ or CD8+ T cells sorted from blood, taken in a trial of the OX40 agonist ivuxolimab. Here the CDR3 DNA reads TGTGCCAGCAGCTTACACACCAATCAGCCCCAGCATTTT. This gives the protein CASSLHTNQPQHF.